These 20 T cell receptor beta chains were all obtained from the same sample, sequenced in a study of T cells after posttransplantation cyclophosphamide. Measured with immunoSEQ multiplex PCR; TCRdb has only the in-frame clones, and not every one. There are more than 7,000 clones in the sample, none observed a single time. Cyclophosphamide on days +3 and +4 followed busulfan-fludarabine conditioning and a marrow graft. Sequences were derived from PBMCs, sampled after an allogeneic stem cell transplant with post-transplant cyclophosphamide. The receptors come from a male patient aged 25-45 years who received an allogeneic stem cell transplant from an unrelated donor, was CMV-positive, and had acute and chronic GVHD. The graft donor may be the source of some T cells.

This clone is termed medium-sized. The chain combines TRBV14 with TRBJ1-1, with 7 bases matching TRBD1. Germline V gives CDR1 SGHDN, CDR2 FVKESK. This CDR3 comprises 15 residues. The junction had 10 bases not matched to a gene; V was cut back by 4 bases and J by 5 bases. The chain's CDR3 is CASSRSRGPGTEAFF. The CDR3 bases are TGTGCCAGCAGCCGATCAAGGGGGCCGGGGACTGAAGCTTTCTTT. Filled out from reference TRBV14 and TRBJ1-1, the complete variable domain reads EAGVTQFPSHSVIEKGQTVTLRCDPISGHDNLYWYRRVMGKEIKFLLHFVKESKQDESGMPNNRFLAERTGGTYSTLKVQPAELEDSGVYFCASSRSRGPGTEAFFGQGTRLTVV.

This clone was seen ten or more times. The CDR3 reads CAWTFAGGHRTQYF. The CDR3 region has the DNA TGTGCCTGGACGTTTGCGGGAGGGCACCGTACGCAGTATTTT. This rearrangement joins TRBV30 to TRBJ2-3; 9 bases are shared with TRBD2. J gave up 8 bases and V 4 bases, and 10 bases lay outside the gene matches. The CDR3 sequence is 14 residues long. In germline, CDR1 is GTSNPN, CDR2 SVGIG (reference sequence).

This clone has at least ten counts. The chain couples TRBV4-1 to TRBJ1-2, with 8 bases lining up with TRBD1. Trimming cost V 4 bases and J 5 bases; bases outside gene matches: 6. Germline loops: CDR1 MGHRA, CDR2 YSYEKL. The CDR3 contains 14 residues. The CDR3 here is CASSREDRVYGYTF. The CDR3, as DNA: TGCGCCAGCAGCCGGGAGGACAGGGTATATGGCTACACCTTC.

This clone was recorded at least ten times. Sequence at one end of the junction differs from germline and may be a read error. The chain uses TRBV19 and TRBJ2-5, with D perhaps TRBD2 (5 bases). In germline, CDR1 is LNHDA, CDR2 SQIVND (reference sequence). This CDR3 is 13 amino acids long. CDR3 nucleotide sequence: TGTGCCAGTAGTGAGCGGAACCAAGAGCCCCAGTACTTC. It codes for CASSERNQEPQYF.

At least ten counts were recorded for this clone. This chain connects TRBV12-3 or TRBV12-4 to TRBJ2-5; D may be TRBD1 (6 bases). Trimming removed 11 bases from V and 2 bases from J, with 18 bases in between. The CDR3 has 14 residues. The CDR3 DNA follows: TGTGCCTCCTCTCGAGGGGGTCGTCAAGAGACCCAGTACTTC. It specifies CASSRGGRQETQYF.

This clone came up many times. This rearrangement joins TRBV12-3 or TRBV12-4 to TRBJ2-1; TRBD1 might be the D (6 bases). V was clipped by 5 bases and J by 4 bases, with 15 bases between them. The CDR3 length is 15 residues. CDR3 in DNA: TGTGCCAGCAGTCGGTCCGGGACAAAATACAATGAGCAGTTCTTC. Translating gives CASSRSGTKYNEQFF.

This clone was detected ten times or more. The chain combines TRBV7-2 with TRBJ2-1, with a tentative D call TRBD1 (6 bases). V gave up 8 bases and J gave up 4 bases, with 12 bases separating them. The CDR3 sequence is 13 residues long. Per the germline V gene, CDR1 is SGHTA and CDR2 is FQGNSA. In DNA, the CDR3 is TGTGCCAGCGGCCCGAGGGGGTACAATGAGCAGTTCTTC. Its protein is CASGPRGYNEQFF.

This clone was observed many times. The chain carries TRBV14 and TRBJ2-7; TRBD1 agrees at 8 bases. CDR3 size: 16 residues. With 0 bases clipped from V and 4 bases from J, the junction kept 8 bases outside the gene matches. CDR1 is SGHDN and CDR2 is FVKESK in the germline V gene. The CDR3 loop reads CASSQDQGAPGYEQYF. The CDR3 bases are TGTGCCAGCAGCCAAGATCAGGGGGCTCCGGGGTACGAGCAGTACTTC.

In its sample, this clone ranks as medium-sized. The genes are TRBV19 and TRBJ2-7; TRBD2 aligns across 9 bases. The CDR3 runs 17 residues. V gave up 0 bases and J gave up 2 bases; unmatched junction bases: 8. Germline V gives CDR1 LNHDA, CDR2 SQIVND (reference sequence). CDR3 bases: TGTGCCAGTAGTATAGAGCTGACTAGCGGAGTCGCCTACGAGCAGTACTTC. The encoded protein is CASSIELTSGVAYEQYF.

J is TRBJ2-4 and V is TRBV30; 8 nucleotides line up with TRBD2. Germline V lookup: CDR1 GTSNPN, CDR2 SVGIG (reference sequence). The CDR3 runs 19 residues. V was clipped by 1 base and J by 0 bases; unmatched bases: 14. CDR3 coding DNA: TGTGCCTGGAGTGACCGACTAGCGCTTTCAGATAAAGCCAAAAACATTCAGTACTTC. Translated, it gives CAWSDRLALSDKAKNIQYF.

In its sample, this clone was seen many times. The V gene is TRBV5-1, the J gene TRBJ2-1, with D tentatively TRBD2 (6 bases). This CDR3 is 15 amino acids long. V was cut by 1 base and J by 2 bases, with 10 bases left in between. CDR1 is SGHRS and CDR2 is YFSETQ in the germline V gene. CDR3 nucleotide sequence: TGCGCCAGCAGCTTGCGGGCGGGAACCTACAATGAGCAGTTCTTC. Translating gives CASSLRAGTYNEQFF.

This clone appeared many times. The rearrangement links TRBV5-1 to TRBJ1-6; 9 bases are a match to TRBD1. This CDR3 is 16 amino acids long. Per germline, CDR1 SGHRS and CDR2 YFSETQ. V gave up 4 bases and J gave up 8 bases; unmatched junction bases: 10. Here the CDR3 DNA reads TGCGCCAGCAGCGAGGGGTACAGGGGGCGCGATTCACCCCTCCACTTT. It is translated as CASSEGYRGRDSPLHF.

This clone showed up many times. The V call is TRBV7-2, the J call TRBJ2-7; D gene uncertain. V lost 5 bases to trimming and J lost 6 bases, with 8 bases between them. CDR3 length: 11 residues. Germline assignment: CDR1 SGHTA and CDR2 FQGNSA. The CDR3 nucleotides are TGTGCCAGCAGCCAAGGGCTCGAGCAGTACTTC. Translating it yields CASSQGLEQYF.

This clone was found many times. V usage is TRBV5-1 and J usage is TRBJ1-6; no clear D. From germline, CDR1 is SGHRS and CDR2 YFSETQ. CDR3 size: 17 residues. Trimming left V 4 bases short and J 3 bases short, with 17 bases between. The CDR3 coding sequence is TGCGCCAGCAGCCCCCTTAGTTCGGTAATCTATAATTCACCCCTCCACTTT. It codes for CASSPLSSVIYNSPLHF.

This clone was seen repeatedly, ten times or more. The V call is TRBV12-3 or TRBV12-4, the J call TRBJ2-5; TRBD1 might be the D (5 bases). V was trimmed by 5 bases and J by 5 bases, leaving 21 bases between them. This CDR3 has 16 amino acids. The CDR3 DNA follows: TGTGCCAGCAGTCTTGGCCCCCAAGGGGCAGTTGAGACCCAGTACTTC. This encodes CASSLGPQGAVETQYF.

This clone was found many times. The chain uses TRBV19 and TRBJ2-7, with D perhaps TRBD1 or TRBD2 (5 bases each). The CDR3 contains 13 residues. In germline, CDR1 is LNHDA, CDR2 SQIVND (reference sequence). V lost 7 bases, J lost 4 bases, and 14 bases lay in between. The CDR3 bases are TGTGCCAGTAAAACAGGAGGTATGTACGAGCAGTACTTC. It codes for CASKTGGMYEQYF. Full variable domain (missing parts from reference TRBV19 and TRBJ2-7): DGGITQSPKYLFRKEGQNVTLSCEQNLNHDAMYWYRQDPGQGLRLIYYSQIVNDFQKGDIAEGYSVSREKKESFPLTVTSAQKNPTAFYLCASKTGGMYEQYFGPGTRLTVT.

This clone was seen at least ten times. The chain joins TRBV10-3 to TRBJ2-7; 8 bases fit TRBD1. V was clipped by 4 bases and J by 3 bases; unmatched bases: 14. The CDR3 is made up of 17 amino acids. CDR1 ENHRY and CDR2 SYGVKD come from the germline V gene. The CDR3 nucleotides read TGTGCCATCAGTGGTGGCGGACAGGGACGTTATTTCTACGAGCAGTACTTC. This gives the protein CAISGGGQGRYFYEQYF.

This clone was observed many times. CDR3 DNA sequence: TGTGCCAGCAGCTCCCAGGGACTAGCGGGCACCGGGGAGCTGTTTTTT. Protein sequence: CASSSQGLAGTGELFF. V gene TRBV5-5 combines with J gene TRBJ2-2, with TRBD2 matching over 12 bases. The germline V gene has CDR1 SGHKS and CDR2 YYEKEE (reference sequence). The CDR3 runs to 16 residues. J lost 4 bases, V lost 3 bases, and 4 bases had no gene match.

By sample fraction, this clone is medium-sized. The chain joins TRBV30 to TRBJ2-1, with 11 nucleotides matching TRBD2. V dropped 2 bases and J dropped 4; count of bases not matched to a gene: 4. CDR1 and CDR2 from the germline V gene are GTSNPN and SVGIG (reference sequence). This CDR3 region has 15 residues. DNA for the CDR3: TGTGCCTGGAGTCCCGGGACTAGCGGATACAATGAGCAGTTCTTC. Translating gives CAWSPGTSGYNEQFF.

In this sample, this clone turned up many times. V and J are TRBV4-3 and TRBJ2-7, with 11 bases fitting TRBD2. This CDR3 is 15 amino acids long. Per the germline V gene, CDR1 is LGHNA and CDR2 is YSLEER. V shed 4 bases and J 7 bases; nucleotides not matched to a gene: 9. The CDR3 loop is CASSRIAGGPGEQYF. Here the CDR3 DNA reads TGCGCCAGCAGCCGGATAGCGGGGGGGCCTGGTGAGCAGTACTTC.